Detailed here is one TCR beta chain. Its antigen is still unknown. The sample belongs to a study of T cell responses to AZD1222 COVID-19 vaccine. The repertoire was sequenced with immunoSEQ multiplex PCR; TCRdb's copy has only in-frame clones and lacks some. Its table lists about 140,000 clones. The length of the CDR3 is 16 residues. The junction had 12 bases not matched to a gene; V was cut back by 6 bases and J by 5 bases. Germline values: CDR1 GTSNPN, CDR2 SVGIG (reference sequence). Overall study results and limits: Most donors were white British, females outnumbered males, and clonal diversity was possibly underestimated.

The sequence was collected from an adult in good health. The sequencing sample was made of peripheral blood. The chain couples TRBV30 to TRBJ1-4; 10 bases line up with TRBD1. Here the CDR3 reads CACRRPTGGRNEKLFF. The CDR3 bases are TGTGCCTGCCGGCGGCCGACAGGGGGCCGGAATGAAAAACTGTTTTTT. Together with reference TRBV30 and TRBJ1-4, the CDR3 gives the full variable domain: SQTIHQWPATLVQPVGSPLSLECTVEGTSNPNLYWYRQAAGRGLQLLFYSVGIGQISSEVPQNLSASRPQDRQFILSSKKLLLSDSGFYLCACRRPTGGRNEKLFFGSGTQLSVL.